Following are 8 T cell receptor beta chains from one sample sequenced in a study of CD8 T cells in Susac syndrome. An input of 0.5 to 1 ug of RNA was subjected to reverse transcription using random hexamers. Each CDR3 protein gets one entry after TCRdb re-called the immunoSEQ multiplex PCR reads with MiXCR. Here the sample spans tens of thousands of distinct CDR3 sequences, roughly 93% being singletons. The sequenced sample was CD8+ T cells from PBMCs. These TCRs come from a human donor in good health.

This clonotype was seen a few times. This chain links TRBV4-1 with TRBJ2-1; D is unclear. The length of the CDR3 is 14 residues. Per germline, CDR1 MGHRA and CDR2 YSYEKL. Between the trimmed V and J ends, which lost 0 bases and 8 bases, there was a span of 11 bases. In DNA form, the CDR3 reads TGCGCCAGCAGCCAAGAGGCCAGGTGGGATGAGCAGTTCTTC. Protein: CASSQEARWDEQFF.

V and J are TRBV9 and TRBJ2-3; 10 nucleotides agree with TRBD1. CDR3 length: 16 residues. J lost 3 bases, V lost 4 bases, and 8 bases had no gene match. Germline lookup yields CDR1 SGDLS and CDR2 YYNGEE. CDR3 region: CASSFSGTGVTDTQYF. CDR3 nucleotides: TGTGCCAGCAGCTTCTCGGGGACAGGGGTAACAGATACGCAGTATTTT.

The CDR3 here is CASSLVAGGEDTQYF. The CDR3 nucleotides are TGTGCCAGCAGCTTAGTGGCGGGAGGAGAGGATACGCAGTATTTT. The gene calls are TRBV7-9 and TRBJ2-3; 8 bases align to TRBD2. Germline V CDR1 and CDR2: SEHNR, FQNEAQ (reference sequence). CDR3 length: 15 residues. After removal of 1 base from V and 6 bases from J, the junction contained 6 bases not matched to a gene. The variable domain in full, completed from reference TRBV7-9 and TRBJ2-3, reads DTGVSQNPRHKITKRGQNVTFRCDPISEHNRLYWYRQTLGQGPEFLTYFQNEAQLEKSRLLSDRFSAERPKGSFSTLEIQRTEQGDSAMYLCASSLVAGGEDTQYFGPGTRLTVL.

V usage is TRBV12-3 or TRBV12-4 and J usage is TRBJ2-1; D gene uncertain. The CDR3 totals 17 residues. The germline V and J ends were trimmed by 2 bases and 5 bases, with 19 bases remaining between them. The CDR3 sequence is CASSLLSGPLDDNEQFF. The DNA for the CDR3 is TGTGCCAGCAGTTTACTATCGGGCCCGTTGGACGACAATGAGCAGTTCTTC.

The chain has TRBV4-1 and TRBJ1-5, with D hard to call. Per the germline V gene, CDR1 is MGHRA and CDR2 is YSYEKL. Trimming left V 3 bases short and J 7 bases short, with 13 bases between. The CDR3 sequence is 14 residues long. The CDR3 protein is CASSQSATGQPQHF. The CDR3 DNA reads TGCGCCAGCAGCCAGTCAGCGACCGGCCAGCCCCAGCATTTT.

The chain recombines TRBV29-1 with TRBJ1-5; 8 nucleotides line up with TRBD1. Trimming at V came to 4 bases and at J to 7 bases, leaving 12 bases not matched to a gene. The CDR3 runs to 15 residues. Germline lookup yields CDR1 SQVTM and CDR2 ANQGSEA. The CDR3 DNA is TGCAGCGTTGTTTTTGACAGGGGCCCAGGGCAGCCCCAGCATTTT. It is translated as CSVVFDRGPGQPQHF. The variable domain in full, with the rest retrieved from reference TRBV29-1 and TRBJ1-5, is SAVISQKPSRDICQRGTSLTIQCQVDSQVTMMFWYRQQPGQSLTLIATANQGSEATYESGFVIDKFPISRPNLTFSTLTVSNMSPEDSSIYLCSVVFDRGPGQPQHFGDGTRLSIL.

This chain connects TRBV6-1 to TRBJ2-1; TRBD1 aligns across 11 bases. The length of the CDR3 is 15 residues. J gave up 12 bases and V 7 bases, and 14 bases lay outside the gene matches. In germline, CDR1 is MNHNS, CDR2 SASEGT. The chain's CDR3 is CASTGRGQGDVGQFF. The CDR3 coding sequence is TGTGCCAGCACCGGGCGGGGACAGGGGGATGTGGGGCAGTTCTTC.

The chain carries TRBV12-3 or TRBV12-4 and TRBJ2-7; no clear D. V lost 5 bases and J lost 3, with 5 bases in between. The CDR3 length is 11 residues. The CDR3 loop reads CASSPFYEQYF. CDR3 sequence (DNA): TGTGCCAGCAGTCCTTTCTACGAGCAGTACTTC.